This T cell receptor beta chain appears in the sequencing data of a study of cytomegalovirus exposure and HLA in healthy donors. For the study at large: Earlier sequencing of about 179 million T cells yielded nearly 120 million unique TCR beta sequences. Study-wide results and limits: Immune exposure was documented only through CMV serostatus. The study recorded about 160 TCR beta chains that were cytomegalovirus-associated.

Though nominally healthy at sampling, donors likely had unrecorded immune exposures. As for this clone: Its specificity is not known.

The germline V gene encodes CDR1 MNHEY and CDR2 SVGAGI. The CDR3 is 15 amino acids. V lost 2 bases and J 3 bases, leaving 14 bases between the germline ends. The PCR ran on 60 Vbeta and 13 Jbeta primers. Repertoires were generated with immunoSEQ multiplex PCR, while TCRdb's copy carries only in-frame clones and drops some. The table records over 85,000 clones, about 80% of them present only once. Sample: PBMCs. The V and J genes are TRBV6-5 and TRBJ2-7, with a possible D match to TRBD1 (6 bases). The sequence derives from a woman aged 60 to 75 in good health and CMV-seropositive. The CDR3 is CASSYQPTTGYEQYF. In DNA form, the CDR3 reads TGTGCCAGCAGTTACCAACCCACGACAGGCTACGAGCAGTACTTC.